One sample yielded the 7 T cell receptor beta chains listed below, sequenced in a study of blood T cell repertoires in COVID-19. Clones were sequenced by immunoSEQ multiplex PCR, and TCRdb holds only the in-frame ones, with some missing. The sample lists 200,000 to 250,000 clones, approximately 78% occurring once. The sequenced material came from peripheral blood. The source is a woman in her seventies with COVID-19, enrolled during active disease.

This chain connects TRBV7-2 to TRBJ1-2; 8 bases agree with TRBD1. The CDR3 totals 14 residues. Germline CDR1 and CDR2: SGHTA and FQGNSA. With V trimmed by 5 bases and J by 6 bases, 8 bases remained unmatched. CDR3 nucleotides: TGTGCCAGCAGCCCGAGCCGGACAGGGAATGGCTACACCTTC. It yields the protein CASSPSRTGNGYTF.

CDR3 DNA sequence: TGTGCCAGCAGCTTGACTGTTGGAGAGCAAGAGACCCAGTACTTC. Residues: CASSLTVGEQETQYF. This chain joins TRBV6-5 and TRBJ2-5; D not resolved. In germline, CDR1 is MNHEY, CDR2 SVGAGI. The length of the CDR3 is 15 residues. The V end was cut by 6 bases, the J end by 2 bases, with 16 bases between.

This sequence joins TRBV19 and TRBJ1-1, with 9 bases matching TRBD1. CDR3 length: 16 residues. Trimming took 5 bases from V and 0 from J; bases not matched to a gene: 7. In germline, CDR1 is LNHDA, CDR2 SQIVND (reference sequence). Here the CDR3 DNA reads TGTGCCAGTAGTTGGGGGACAGGGAGGATGAACACTGAAGCTTTCTTT. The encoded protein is CASSWGTGRMNTEAFF.

CDR3 in amino acids: CASSLTQPDTEAFF. In DNA, the CDR3 is TGTGCCAGCAGCTTAACACAGCCGGACACTGAAGCTTTCTTT. The chain combines TRBV13 with TRBJ1-1; D gene uncertain. This CDR3 is built from 14 residues. CDR1 PRHDT and CDR2 FYEKMQ come from the germline V gene (reference sequence). The V gene lost 2 bases and the J gene lost 3 bases, with 10 bases spanning the gap.

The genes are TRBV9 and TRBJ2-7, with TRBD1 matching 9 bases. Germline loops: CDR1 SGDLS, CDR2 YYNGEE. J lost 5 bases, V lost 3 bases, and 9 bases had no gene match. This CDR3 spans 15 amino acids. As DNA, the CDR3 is TGTGCCAGCAGCGGCCGGGACAGGGCTCTCCACGAGCAGTACTTC. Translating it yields CASSGRDRALHEQYF.

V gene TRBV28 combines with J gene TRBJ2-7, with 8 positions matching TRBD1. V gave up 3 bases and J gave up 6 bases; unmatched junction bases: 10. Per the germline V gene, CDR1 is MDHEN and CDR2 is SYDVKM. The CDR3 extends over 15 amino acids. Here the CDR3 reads CASSLTGTGFREQYF. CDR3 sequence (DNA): TGTGCCAGCAGTTTGACCGGGACAGGTTTCCGCGAGCAGTACTTC.

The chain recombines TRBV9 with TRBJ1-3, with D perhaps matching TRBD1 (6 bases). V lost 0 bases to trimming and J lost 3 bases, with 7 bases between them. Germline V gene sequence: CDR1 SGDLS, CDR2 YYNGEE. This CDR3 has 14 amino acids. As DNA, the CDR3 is TGTGCCAGCAGCGTAGAAGGGGGTGGAAACACCATATATTTT. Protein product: CASSVEGGGNTIYF. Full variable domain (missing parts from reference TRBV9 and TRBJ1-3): DSGVTQTPKHLITATGQRVTLRCSPRSGDLSVYWYQQSLDQGLQFLIQYYNGEERAKGNILERFSAQQFPDLHSELNLSSLELGDSALYFCASSVEGGGNTIYFGEGSWLTVV.